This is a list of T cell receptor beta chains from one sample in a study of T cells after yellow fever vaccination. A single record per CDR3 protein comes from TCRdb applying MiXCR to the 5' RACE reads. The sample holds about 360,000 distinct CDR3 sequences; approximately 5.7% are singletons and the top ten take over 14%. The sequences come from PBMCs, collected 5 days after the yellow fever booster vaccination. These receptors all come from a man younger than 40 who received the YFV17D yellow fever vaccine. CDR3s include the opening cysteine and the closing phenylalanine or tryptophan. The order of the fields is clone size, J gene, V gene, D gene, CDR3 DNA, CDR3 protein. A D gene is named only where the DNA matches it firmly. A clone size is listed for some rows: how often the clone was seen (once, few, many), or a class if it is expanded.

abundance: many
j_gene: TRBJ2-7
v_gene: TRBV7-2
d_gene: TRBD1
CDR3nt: TGTGCCAGCAGCCCGCGTGGCGGACAGGGATTCGAGCAGTACTTC
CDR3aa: CASSPRGGQGFEQYF

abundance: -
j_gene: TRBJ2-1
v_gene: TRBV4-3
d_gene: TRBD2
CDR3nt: TGCGCCAGCAGCCAAGATCTAGCGGGATTTTACAATGAGCAGTTCTTC
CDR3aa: CASSQDLAGFYNEQFF

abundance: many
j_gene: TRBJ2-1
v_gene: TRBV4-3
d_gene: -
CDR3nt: TGCGCCAGCAGCCAAAGCGTAGCCACATACAATGAGCAGTTCTTC
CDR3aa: CASSQSVATYNEQFF

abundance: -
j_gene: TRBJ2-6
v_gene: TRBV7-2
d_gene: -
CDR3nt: TGTGCCAGCAGCTTAGCAGGGCCTGGGGCCAACGTCCTGACTTTC
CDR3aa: CASSLAGPGANVLTF

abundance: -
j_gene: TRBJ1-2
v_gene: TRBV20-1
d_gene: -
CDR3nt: TGCAGTGCTAGAGATTTCCCTCTGACCTCTAATGGCTACACCTTC
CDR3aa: CSARDFPLTSNGYTF

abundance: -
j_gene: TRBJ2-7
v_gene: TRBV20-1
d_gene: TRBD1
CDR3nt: TGCAGTGCCCTTGGACAGGGCCCCTACGAGCAGTACTTC
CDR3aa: CSALGQGPYEQYF

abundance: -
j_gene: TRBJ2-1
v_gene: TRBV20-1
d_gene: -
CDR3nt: TGCAGTGCTAGTTTCGGGGCTAGTTATGAGCAGTTCTTC
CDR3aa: CSASFGASYEQFF

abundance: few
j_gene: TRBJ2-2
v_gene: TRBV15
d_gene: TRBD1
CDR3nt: TGTGCCACCAGCAGAGACAGGCAGGGGGACACCGGGGAGCTGTTTTTT
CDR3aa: CATSRDRQGDTGELFF

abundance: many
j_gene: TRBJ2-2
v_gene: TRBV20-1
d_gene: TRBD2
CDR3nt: TGCAGTGCTAGAAGGGTTCTCACTAGCGACCCCGGGGAGCTGTTTTTT
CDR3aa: CSARRVLTSDPGELFF

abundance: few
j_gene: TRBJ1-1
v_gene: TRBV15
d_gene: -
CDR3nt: TGTGCCACCAGCAGAGTACGGGGGGTGGACACTGAAGCTTTCTTT
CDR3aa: CATSRVRGVDTEAFF

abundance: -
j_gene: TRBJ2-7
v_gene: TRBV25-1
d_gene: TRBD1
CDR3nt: TGTGCCAGCAGTGACCACCCGGACAGGGTCTACGAGCAGTACTTC
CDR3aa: CASSDHPDRVYEQYF

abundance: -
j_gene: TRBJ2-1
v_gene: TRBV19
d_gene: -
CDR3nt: TGTGCCAGTAGTAAACTCAACAATGAGCAGTTCTTC
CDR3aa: CASSKLNNEQFF

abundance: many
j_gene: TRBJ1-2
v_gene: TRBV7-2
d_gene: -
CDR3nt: TGTGCCAGCAGCTTAGGTCGAGTCGAAGGCTACACCTTC
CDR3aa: CASSLGRVEGYTF

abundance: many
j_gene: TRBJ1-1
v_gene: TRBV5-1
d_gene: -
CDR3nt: TGCGCCAGCAGCTTGCAAGGTATAGGCATGAACACTGAAGCTTTCTTT
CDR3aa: CASSLQGIGMNTEAFF

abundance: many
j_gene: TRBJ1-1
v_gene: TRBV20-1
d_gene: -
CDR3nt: TGCAGTCACTGGGACCGACAGGTGGAAGCTTTCTTT
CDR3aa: CSHWDRQVEAFF

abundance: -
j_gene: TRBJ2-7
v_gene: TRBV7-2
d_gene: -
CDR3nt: TGTGCCAGCAGGTTAGAGGAATGGTACTTC
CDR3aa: CASRLEEWYF

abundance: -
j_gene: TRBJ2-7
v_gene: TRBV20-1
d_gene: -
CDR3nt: TGCAGTGCTAGAACCGTGGGAGTTTTGTACGAGCAGTACTTC
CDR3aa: CSARTVGVLYEQYF

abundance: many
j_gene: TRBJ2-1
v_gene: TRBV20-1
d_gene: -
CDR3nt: TGCAGTGCTAGAGATTTCGACGGGATTAACAATGAGCAGTTCTTC
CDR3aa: CSARDFDGINNEQFF

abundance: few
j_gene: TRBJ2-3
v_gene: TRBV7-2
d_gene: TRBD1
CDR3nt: TGTGCCAGCAGCTTAGCAGTCAGGGGGCTAGATACGCAGTATTTT
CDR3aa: CASSLAVRGLDTQYF

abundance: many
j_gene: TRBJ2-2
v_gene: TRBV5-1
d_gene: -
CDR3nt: TGCGCCAGCAGCTTGAGGGCAGGGGACACCGGGGAGCTGTTTTTT
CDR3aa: CASSLRAGDTGELFF

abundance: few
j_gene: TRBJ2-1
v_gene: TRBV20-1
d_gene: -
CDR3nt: TGCAGTGCTAGAGCCGACAGTCAAACCTACAATGAGCAGTTCTTC
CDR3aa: CSARADSQTYNEQFF

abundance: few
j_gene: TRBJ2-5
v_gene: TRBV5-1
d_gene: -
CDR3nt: TGCGCCAGCAGCCACGACGGAAGAGAGGCCCAGTACTTC
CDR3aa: CASSHDGREAQYF

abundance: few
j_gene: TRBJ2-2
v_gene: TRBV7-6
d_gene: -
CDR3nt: TGTGCCAGCAGCCCTAGGCGAGGGGACACCGGGGAGCTGTTTTTT
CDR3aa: CASSPRRGDTGELFF

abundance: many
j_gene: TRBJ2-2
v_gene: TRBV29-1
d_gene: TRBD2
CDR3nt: TGCAGCGTTGAAGGTCCTAGCGGGACTCCCGGGGAGCTGTTTTTT
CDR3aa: CSVEGPSGTPGELFF

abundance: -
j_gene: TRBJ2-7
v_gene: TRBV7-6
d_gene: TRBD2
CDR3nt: TGTGCCAGCAGCTTAAGACTAGCGGGTGGTGAGCAGTACTTC
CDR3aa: CASSLRLAGGEQYF

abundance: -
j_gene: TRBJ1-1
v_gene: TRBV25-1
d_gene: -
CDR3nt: TGTGCCAGCAGGGAACGTTACACTGAAGCTTTCTTT
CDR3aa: CASRERYTEAFF

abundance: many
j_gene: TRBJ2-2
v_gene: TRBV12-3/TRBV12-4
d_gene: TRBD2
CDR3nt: TGTGCCAGCAGTCCGAAACCGGGACTAGCAACCGGGGAGCTGTTTTTT
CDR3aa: CASSPKPGLATGELFF

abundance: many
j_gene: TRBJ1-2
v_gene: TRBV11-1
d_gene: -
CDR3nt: TGTGCCAGCAGCCCGACCATCCCCCAGGGGCCCCAGGTTGGACTCTATGGCTACACCTTC
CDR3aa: CASSPTIPQGPQVGLYGYTF

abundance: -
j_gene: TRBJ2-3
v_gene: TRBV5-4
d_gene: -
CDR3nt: TGTGCCAGCAGCTCCCTAGCTCGCACAGATACGCAGTATTTT
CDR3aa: CASSSLARTDTQYF

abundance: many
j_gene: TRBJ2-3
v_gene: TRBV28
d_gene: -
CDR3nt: TGTGCCAGCAGTTTGGAACCCTACACAGATACGCAGTATTTT
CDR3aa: CASSLEPYTDTQYF

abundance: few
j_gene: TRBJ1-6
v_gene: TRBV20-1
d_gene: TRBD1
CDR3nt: TGCAGTGCCCCCCTAGGACAGGATGCAAATTCACCCCTCCACTTT
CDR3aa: CSAPLGQDANSPLHF

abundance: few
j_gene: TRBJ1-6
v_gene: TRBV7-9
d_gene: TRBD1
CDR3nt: TGTGCCAGCAGCCAAAGGACAGGGGAGGGTTCACCCCTCCACTTT
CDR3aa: CASSQRTGEGSPLHF

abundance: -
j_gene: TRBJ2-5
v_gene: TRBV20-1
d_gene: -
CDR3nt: TGCAGTGCTAGTCGGGACGCCTCCCAAGAGACCCAGTACTTC
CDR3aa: CSASRDASQETQYF

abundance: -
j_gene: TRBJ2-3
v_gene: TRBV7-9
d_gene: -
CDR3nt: TGTGCCAGCCAGGGTGGGAGGACAGATACGCAGTATTTT
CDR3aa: CASQGGRTDTQYF

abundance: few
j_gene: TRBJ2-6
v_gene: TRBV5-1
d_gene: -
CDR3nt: TGCGCCAGCAGCTTGGAAGCGCTCTCTGGGGCCAACGTCCTGACTTTC
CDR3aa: CASSLEALSGANVLTF

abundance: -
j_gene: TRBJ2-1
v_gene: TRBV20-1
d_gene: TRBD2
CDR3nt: TGCAGTGCTAGAGGCGGGACTAGCGGGAGTGGGGATGAGCAGTTCTTC
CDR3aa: CSARGGTSGSGDEQFF

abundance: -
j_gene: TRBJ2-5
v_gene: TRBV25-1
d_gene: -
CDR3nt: TGTGCCAGCAGTAATCGAGTGGAAGAGACCCAGTACTTC
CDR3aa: CASSNRVEETQYF

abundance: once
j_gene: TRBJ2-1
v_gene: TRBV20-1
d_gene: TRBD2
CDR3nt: TGCAGTGCTAGAGTGGCATCCTGGACTAGCGGGCACTACAATGAGCAGTTCTTC
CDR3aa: CSARVASWTSGHYNEQFF

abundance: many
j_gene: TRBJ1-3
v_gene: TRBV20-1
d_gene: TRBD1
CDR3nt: TGCAGTGCTAGAGCAGGGGGCGAAAACACCATATATTTT
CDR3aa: CSARAGGENTIYF

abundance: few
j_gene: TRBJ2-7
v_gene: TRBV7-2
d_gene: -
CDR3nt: TGTGCCAGCAGAACCCCGGGACTGAGACCCTACGAGCAGTACTTC
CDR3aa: CASRTPGLRPYEQYF

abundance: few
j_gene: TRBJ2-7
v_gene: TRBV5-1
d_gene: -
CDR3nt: TGCGCCAGCAGCTTGGAAGGTCAGGGAGTCAGCGAGCAGTACTTC
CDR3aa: CASSLEGQGVSEQYF

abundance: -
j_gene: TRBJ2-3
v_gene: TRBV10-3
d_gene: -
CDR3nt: TGTGCCATCAATGGCGGTAGCACAGATACGCAGTATTTT
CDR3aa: CAINGGSTDTQYF

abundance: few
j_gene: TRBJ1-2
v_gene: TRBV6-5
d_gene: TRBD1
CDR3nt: TGTGCCAGCAGTTACTCTTCGGGACAGGGAAAAGGAGTTTATGGCTACACCTTC
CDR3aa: CASSYSSGQGKGVYGYTF

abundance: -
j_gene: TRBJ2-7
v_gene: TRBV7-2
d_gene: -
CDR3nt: TGTGCCAGCAGCCTTCTACACAGCTCCTACGAGCAGTACTTC
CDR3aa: CASSLLHSSYEQYF

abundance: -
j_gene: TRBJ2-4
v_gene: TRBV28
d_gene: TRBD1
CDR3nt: TGTGCCAGCAGCCCAGGACAGGCCGCCAAAAACATTCAGTACTTC
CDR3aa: CASSPGQAAKNIQYF

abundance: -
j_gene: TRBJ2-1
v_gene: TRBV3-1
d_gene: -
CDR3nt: TGTGCCAGCAGCCAACCCGAGTTAGCGAACGAGCAGTTCTTC
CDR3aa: CASSQPELANEQFF

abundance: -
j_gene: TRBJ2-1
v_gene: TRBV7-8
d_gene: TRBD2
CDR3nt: TGTGCCAGCAGCCAAGGGACTATCCAACCTGAGCAGTTCTTC
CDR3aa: CASSQGTIQPEQFF

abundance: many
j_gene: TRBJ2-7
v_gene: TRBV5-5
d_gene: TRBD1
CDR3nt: TGTGCCAGCAGCCCGCCCCGGACAGGGGCTTCCGACGAGCAGTACTTC
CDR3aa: CASSPPRTGASDEQYF

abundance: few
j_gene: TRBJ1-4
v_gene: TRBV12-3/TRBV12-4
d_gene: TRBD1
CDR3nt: TGTGCCAGCAGTCAGCGACAGGGGAGTTGGGAAAAACTGTTTTTT
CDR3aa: CASSQRQGSWEKLFF

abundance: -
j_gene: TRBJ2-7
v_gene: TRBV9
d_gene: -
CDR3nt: TGTGCCAGCAGCATGAGGGGTGGCGAGCAGTACTTC
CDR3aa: CASSMRGGEQYF

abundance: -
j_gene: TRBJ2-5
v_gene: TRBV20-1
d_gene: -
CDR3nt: TGCAGTGCTAGAGCGCGCGGGACCCAAGAGACCCAGTACTTC
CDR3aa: CSARARGTQETQYF

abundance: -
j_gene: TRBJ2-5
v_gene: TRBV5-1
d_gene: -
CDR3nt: TGCGCCAGCAGCTTGGATAACCAAGAGACCCAGTACTTC
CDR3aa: CASSLDNQETQYF

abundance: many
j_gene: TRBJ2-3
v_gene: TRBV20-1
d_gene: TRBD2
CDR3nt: TGCAGTGCTAACCTAGCGGCCAACACAGATACGCAGTATTTT
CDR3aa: CSANLAANTDTQYF

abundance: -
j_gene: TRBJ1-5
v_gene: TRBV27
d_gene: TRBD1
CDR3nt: TGTGCCAGCAGTTTAGGGACAGGCTTTAGCAATCAGCCCCAGCATTTT
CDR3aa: CASSLGTGFSNQPQHF